The 7 T cell receptor beta chains listed next were all sequenced from one sample in a study of glioma-infiltrating T cells. TCR alpha and beta CDR3 regions were amplified from RNA using iRepertoire nested multiplex PCR. TCRdb re-called the multiplex PCR reads through MiXCR, storing one row per CDR3 protein. In all, the sample yields roughly 32 distinct CDR3 sequences. Source material: glioma tissue, nonneoplastic brain tissue, or PBMCs (not recorded which). These receptors were obtained from a human donor with low-grade glioma or glioblastoma, undergoing nonglioma brain surgery, or in good health (not recorded which).

As regards this clonotype: Because this beta chain is a stray read in a library intended to capture alpha chains, its abundance should not be given much weight. The rearrangement links TRBV20-1 to TRBJ2-3, with D possibly TRBD2 on 7 matching bases. Germline V gives CDR1 DFQATT, CDR2 SNEGSKA (reference sequence). Deletions cut 6 bases from V and 2 bases from J, with 15 bases between. The CDR3 length is 14 residues. The DNA for the CDR3 is TGCAGTGCCCCGACGGGGGGCTACACAGATACGCAGTATTTT. It codes for CSAPTGGYTDTQYF.

With respect to this clonotype: For a library built for alpha chains, this beta chain is a stray read; little rests on its size. The V call is TRBV27, the J call TRBJ2-7; D may be TRBD1 (5 bases). Germline loops: CDR1 MNHEY, CDR2 SMNVEV (reference sequence). With 8 bases removed from V and 2 bases from J, the gap between germline ends came to 13 bases. This CDR3 has 13 amino acids. The chain's CDR3 is CASRRGSTYEQYF. The CDR3, as DNA: TGTGCCAGCCGAAGGGGTAGTACCTACGAGCAGTACTTC.

On this clonotype itself: With the library built for alpha chains, this beta chain is off target and its frequency is not meaningful. The chain is built from TRBV6-2 or TRBV6-3 and TRBJ1-1; weak D call: TRBD1 (6 bases). The germline V gene has CDR1 MNHEY and CDR2 SVGEGT. Trimming removed 7 bases from V and 4 bases from J, with 7 bases in between. The CDR3 loop spans 11 amino acids. The CDR3 is CASKGGTEAFF. The CDR3 DNA reads as TGTGCCAGCAAGGGGGGCACTGAAGCTTTCTTT.

Concerning this clonotype itself: A library made for alpha chains picked up this beta chain off target, so its size means little. The chain is built from TRBV6-2 or TRBV6-3 and TRBJ2-3; D unclear. V was cut by 6 bases and J by 0 bases, with 7 bases left in between. In germline, CDR1 is MNHEY, CDR2 SVGEGT. The CDR3 has 13 residues. The CDR3 DNA sequence: TGTGCCAGCAGAGGGTATAGCACAGATACGCAGTATTTT. This gives the protein CASRGYSTDTQYF.

This clonotype was seen once. This beta chain turned up in a library designed for alpha chains; as an off-target read, its abundance says little. The chain links TRBV20-1 to TRBJ1-6; TRBD1 aligns across 10 bases. Trimming at V came to 5 bases and at J to 9 bases, leaving 7 bases not matched to a gene. Germline lookup yields CDR1 DFQATT and CDR2 SNEGSKA (reference sequence). The CDR3 spans 14 residues. CDR3 loop: CSAGRDRGRSPLHF. The DNA of the CDR3 is TGCAGTGCTGGAAGAGACAGGGGGCGTTCACCCCTCCACTTT.

Of note for this clonotype: The library was prepared for alpha chains; this beta chain is a stray read, so its frequency means little. This sequence joins TRBV4-1 and TRBJ2-7; D may be TRBD1 or TRBD2 (5 bases each). CDR1 is MGHRA, CDR2 YSYEKL, per germline. The CDR3 extends over 14 amino acids. The V and J ends lost 1 base and 3 bases respectively, with 10 bases between them. The CDR3 DNA reads as TGCGCCAGCAGCCAAGCTGCGAGGGGCTACGAGCAGTACTTC. Amino acid sequence: CASSQAARGYEQYF.

Of note for this clonotype: The library was designed around alpha chains, so this beta chain is a stray read whose abundance carries little weight. The genes are TRBV6-5 and TRBJ2-7; TRBD2 matches 14 bases. The V gene end was trimmed by 2 bases and the J gene end by 5 bases; junction bases not matched to a gene: 5. Germline V gene data show CDR1 as MNHEY and CDR2 as SVGAGI. The CDR3 totals 16 residues. The CDR3 is CASSYGLAGGRDEQYF. The DNA of the CDR3 is TGTGCCAGCAGTTACGGACTAGCGGGGGGCCGGGACGAGCAGTACTTC.